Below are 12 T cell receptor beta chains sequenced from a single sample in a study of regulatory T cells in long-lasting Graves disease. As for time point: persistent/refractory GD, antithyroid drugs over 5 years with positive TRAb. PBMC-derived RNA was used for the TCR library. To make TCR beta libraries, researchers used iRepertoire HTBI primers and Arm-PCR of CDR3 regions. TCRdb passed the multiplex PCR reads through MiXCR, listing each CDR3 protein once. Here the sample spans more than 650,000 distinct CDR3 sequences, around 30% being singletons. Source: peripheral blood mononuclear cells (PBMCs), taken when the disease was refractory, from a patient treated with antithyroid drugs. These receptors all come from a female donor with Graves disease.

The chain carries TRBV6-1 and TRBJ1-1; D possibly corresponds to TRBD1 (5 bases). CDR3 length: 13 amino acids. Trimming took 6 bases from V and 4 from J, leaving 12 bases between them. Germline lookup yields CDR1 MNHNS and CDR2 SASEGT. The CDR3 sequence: CASRQGWFTEAFF. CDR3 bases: TGTGCCAGCAGGCAGGGATGGTTCACTGAAGCTTTCTTT.

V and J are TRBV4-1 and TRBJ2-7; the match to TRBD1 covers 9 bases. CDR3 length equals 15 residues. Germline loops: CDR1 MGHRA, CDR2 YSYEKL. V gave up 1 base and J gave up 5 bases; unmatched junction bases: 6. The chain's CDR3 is CASSQGNRGQNEQYF. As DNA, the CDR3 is TGCGCCAGCAGCCAAGGTAACAGGGGGCAAAACGAGCAGTACTTC.

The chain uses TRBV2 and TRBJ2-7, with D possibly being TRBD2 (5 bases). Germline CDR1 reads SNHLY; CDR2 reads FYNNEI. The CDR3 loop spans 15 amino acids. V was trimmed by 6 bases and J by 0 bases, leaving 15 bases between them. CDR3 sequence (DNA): TGTGCCAGCAGCCAACTAGAGAGGTTCTCCTACGAGCAGTACTTC. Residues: CASSQLERFSYEQYF. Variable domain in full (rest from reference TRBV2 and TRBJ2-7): EPEVTQTPSHQVTQMGQEVILRCVPISNHLYFYWYRQILGQKVEFLVSFYNNEISEKSEIFDDQFSVERPDGSNFTLKIRSTKLEDSAMYFCASSQLERFSYEQYFGPGTRLTVT.

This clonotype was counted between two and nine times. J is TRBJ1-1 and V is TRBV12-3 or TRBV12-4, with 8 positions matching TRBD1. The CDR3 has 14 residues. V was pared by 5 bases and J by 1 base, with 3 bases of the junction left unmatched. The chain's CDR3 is CASSTGQENTEAFF. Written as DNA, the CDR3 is TGTGCCAGCAGTACGGGACAGGAGAACACTGAAGCTTTCTTT.

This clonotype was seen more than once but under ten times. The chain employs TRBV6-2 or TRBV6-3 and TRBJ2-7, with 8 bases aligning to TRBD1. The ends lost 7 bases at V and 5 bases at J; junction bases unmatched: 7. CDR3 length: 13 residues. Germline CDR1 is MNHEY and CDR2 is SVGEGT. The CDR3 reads CASTPDRVHEQYF. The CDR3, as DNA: TGTGCCAGCACCCCGGACAGGGTACACGAGCAGTACTTC.

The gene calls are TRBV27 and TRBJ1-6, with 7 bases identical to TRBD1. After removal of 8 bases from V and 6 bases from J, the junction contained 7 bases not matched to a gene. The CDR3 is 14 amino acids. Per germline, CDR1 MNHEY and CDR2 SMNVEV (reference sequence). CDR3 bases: TGTGCCAGCCGGTGGACAGGCTCTAATTCACCCCTCCACTTT. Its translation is CASRWTGSNSPLHF.

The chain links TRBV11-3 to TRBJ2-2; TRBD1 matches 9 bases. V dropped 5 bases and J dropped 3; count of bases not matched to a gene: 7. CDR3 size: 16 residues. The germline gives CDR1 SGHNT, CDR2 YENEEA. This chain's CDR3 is CASSMGQGRDTGELFF. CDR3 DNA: TGTGCCAGCAGCATGGGACAGGGTAGGGACACCGGGGAGCTGTTTTTT.

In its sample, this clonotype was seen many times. This chain's CDR3 is CASTSGQGLSNYGYTF. The CDR3 nucleotides are TGTGCCAGCACCTCCGGACAGGGCCTCTCTAACTATGGCTACACCTTC. The genes are TRBV12-3 or TRBV12-4 and TRBJ1-2, with 8 nucleotides matching TRBD1. There are 16 residues in the CDR3. The ends lost 7 bases at V and 0 bases at J; junction bases unmatched: 10.

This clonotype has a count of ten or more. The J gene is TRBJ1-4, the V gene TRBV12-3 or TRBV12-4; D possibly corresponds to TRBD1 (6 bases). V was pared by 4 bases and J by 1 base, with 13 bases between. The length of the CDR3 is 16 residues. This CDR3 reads CASSSFVGGTNEKLFF. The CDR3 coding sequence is TGTGCCAGCAGTTCCTTTGTAGGGGGAACTAATGAAAAACTGTTTTTT.

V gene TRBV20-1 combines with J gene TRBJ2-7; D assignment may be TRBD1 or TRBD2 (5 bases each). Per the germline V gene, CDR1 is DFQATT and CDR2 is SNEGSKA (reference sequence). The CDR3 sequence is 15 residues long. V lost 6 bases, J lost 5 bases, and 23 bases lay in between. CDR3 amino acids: CSAPTSTGGQNEQYF. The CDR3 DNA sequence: TGCAGTGCGCCCACGTCGACTGGAGGACAAAACGAGCAGTACTTC.

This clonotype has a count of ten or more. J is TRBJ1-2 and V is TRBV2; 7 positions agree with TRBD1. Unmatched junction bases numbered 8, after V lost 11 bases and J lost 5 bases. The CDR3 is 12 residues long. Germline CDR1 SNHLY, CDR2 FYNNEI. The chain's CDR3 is CARRQGEYGYTF. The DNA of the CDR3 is TGTGCCCGAAGACAGGGTGAATATGGCTACACCTTC.

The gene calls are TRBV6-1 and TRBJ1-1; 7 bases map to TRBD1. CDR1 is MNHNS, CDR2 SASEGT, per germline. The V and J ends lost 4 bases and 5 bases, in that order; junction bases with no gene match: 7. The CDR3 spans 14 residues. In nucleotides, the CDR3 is TGTGCCAGCAGTGCGACAGGGATTCCTACTGAAGCTTTCTTT. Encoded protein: CASSATGIPTEAFF.